Below, one TCR beta chain is given with its context. Between the trimmed V and J ends, which lost 1 base and 1 base, there was a span of 19 bases. CDR1 is SQVTM and CDR2 is ANQGSEA in the germline V gene. The CDR3 extends over 17 amino acids. Construction of the TCRbeta library involved unique molecular identifiers. In TCRdb, the PCR reads were re-called with MiXCR into one record per CDR3 protein. The table has about 510,000 distinct CDR3 sequences, about an eighth seen once. This entry belongs to a study of T-cell reconstitution after alpha-beta-depleted transplantation in children. This chain links TRBV29-1 with TRBJ1-2, with a possible D match to TRBD1 (5 bases). This TCR was recovered from a female patient aged 2 to 10 who had a stem cell transplant for aplastic anemia, so the T cells may come from the graft donor. Sequenced here: PBMCs, mostly from graft donor cells, sampled 180 days after TCRalphabeta/CD19-depleted stem cell transplant. The CDR3, as DNA: TGCAGCGTTGAAGGATGGACGAAGACAGCGATTAACTATGGCTACACCTTC. It codes for CSVEGWTKTAINYGYTF.